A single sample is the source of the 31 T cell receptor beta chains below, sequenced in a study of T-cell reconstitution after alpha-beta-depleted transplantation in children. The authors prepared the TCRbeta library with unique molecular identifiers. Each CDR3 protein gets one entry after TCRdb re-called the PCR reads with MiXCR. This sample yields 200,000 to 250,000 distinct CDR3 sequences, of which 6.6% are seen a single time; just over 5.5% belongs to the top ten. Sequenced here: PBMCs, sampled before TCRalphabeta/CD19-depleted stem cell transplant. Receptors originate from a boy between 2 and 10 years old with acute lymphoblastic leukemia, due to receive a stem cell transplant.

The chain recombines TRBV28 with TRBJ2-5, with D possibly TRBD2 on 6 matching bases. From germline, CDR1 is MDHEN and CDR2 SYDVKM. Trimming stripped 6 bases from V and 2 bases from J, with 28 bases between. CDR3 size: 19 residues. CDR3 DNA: TGTGCCAGCAGACACACTCGACCGGGACTCAGAGGCGGTCAAGAGACCCAGTACTTC. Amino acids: CASRHTRPGLRGGQETQYF.

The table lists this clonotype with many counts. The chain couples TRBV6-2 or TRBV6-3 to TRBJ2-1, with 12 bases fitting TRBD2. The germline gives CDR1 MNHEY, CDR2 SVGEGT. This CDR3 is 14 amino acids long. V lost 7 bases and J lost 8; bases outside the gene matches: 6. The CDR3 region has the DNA TGTGCCAGCAAAAAGACTAGCGGGGGCTATGAGCAGTTCTTC. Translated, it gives CASKKTSGGYEQFF.

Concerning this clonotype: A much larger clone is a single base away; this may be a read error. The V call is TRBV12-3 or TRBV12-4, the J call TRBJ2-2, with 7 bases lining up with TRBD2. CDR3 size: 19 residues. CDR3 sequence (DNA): TGTACCAGCAGTTTGAGCCGGGGGGTCCTGAAAAGAGACACCGGGGAGCTGTTTTTT. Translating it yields CTSSLSRGVLKRDTGELFF.

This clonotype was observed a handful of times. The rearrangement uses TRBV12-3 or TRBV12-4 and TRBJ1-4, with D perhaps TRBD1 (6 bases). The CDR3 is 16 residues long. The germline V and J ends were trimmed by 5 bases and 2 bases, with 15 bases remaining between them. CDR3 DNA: TGTGCCAGCAGTAAACAGGGCCGGGGGACTAATGAAAAACTGTTTTTT. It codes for CASSKQGRGTNEKLFF.

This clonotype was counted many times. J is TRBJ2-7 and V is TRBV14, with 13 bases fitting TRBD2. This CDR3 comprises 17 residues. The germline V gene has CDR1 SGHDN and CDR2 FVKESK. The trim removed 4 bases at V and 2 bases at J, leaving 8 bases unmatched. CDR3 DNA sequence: TGTGCCAGCAGCCCCCAACCTACTAGCGGGAGGGCCTACGAGCAGTACTTC. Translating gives CASSPQPTSGRAYEQYF.

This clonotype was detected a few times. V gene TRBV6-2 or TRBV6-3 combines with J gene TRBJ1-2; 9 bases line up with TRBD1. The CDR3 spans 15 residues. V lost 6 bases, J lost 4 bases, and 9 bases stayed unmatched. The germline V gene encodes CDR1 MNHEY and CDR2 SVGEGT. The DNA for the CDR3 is TGTGCCAGCAGGCCCGGACAGGGGTTTGGCTATGGCTACACCTTC. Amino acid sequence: CASRPGQGFGYGYTF.

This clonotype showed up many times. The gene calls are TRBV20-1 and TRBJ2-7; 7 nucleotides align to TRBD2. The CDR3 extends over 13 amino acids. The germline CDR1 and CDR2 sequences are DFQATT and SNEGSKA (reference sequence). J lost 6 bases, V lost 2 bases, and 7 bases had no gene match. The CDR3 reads CSARTSGGLEQYF. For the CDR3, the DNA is TGCAGTGCTAGAACTTCGGGAGGTCTCGAGCAGTACTTC.

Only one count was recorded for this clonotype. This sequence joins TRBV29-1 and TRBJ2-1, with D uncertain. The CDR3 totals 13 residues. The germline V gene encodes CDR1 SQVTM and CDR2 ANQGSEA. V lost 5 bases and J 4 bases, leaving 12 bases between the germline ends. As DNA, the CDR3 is TGCAGCGTTCGTCTGGCCGATTACAATGAGCAGTTCTTC. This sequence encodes CSVRLADYNEQFF.

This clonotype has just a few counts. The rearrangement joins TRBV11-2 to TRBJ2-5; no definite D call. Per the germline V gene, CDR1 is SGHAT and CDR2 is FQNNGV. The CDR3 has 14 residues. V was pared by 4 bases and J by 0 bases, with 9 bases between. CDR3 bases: TGTGCCAGCAGCTCTTTAGTGTACCAAGAGACCCAGTACTTC. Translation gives CASSSLVYQETQYF.

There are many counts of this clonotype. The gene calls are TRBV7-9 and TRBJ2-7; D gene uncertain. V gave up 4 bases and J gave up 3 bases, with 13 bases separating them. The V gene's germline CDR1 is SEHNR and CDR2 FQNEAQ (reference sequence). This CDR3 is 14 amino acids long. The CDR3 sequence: CASSSDPYIYEQYF. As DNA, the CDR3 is TGTGCCAGCAGCTCAGACCCTTACATCTACGAGCAGTACTTC.

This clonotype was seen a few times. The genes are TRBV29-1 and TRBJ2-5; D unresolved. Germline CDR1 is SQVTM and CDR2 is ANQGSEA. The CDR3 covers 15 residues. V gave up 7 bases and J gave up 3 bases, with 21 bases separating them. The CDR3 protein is CSGTPGSSSEETQYF. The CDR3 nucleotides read TGCAGCGGCACCCCCGGCAGCAGCTCCGAAGAGACCCAGTACTTC.

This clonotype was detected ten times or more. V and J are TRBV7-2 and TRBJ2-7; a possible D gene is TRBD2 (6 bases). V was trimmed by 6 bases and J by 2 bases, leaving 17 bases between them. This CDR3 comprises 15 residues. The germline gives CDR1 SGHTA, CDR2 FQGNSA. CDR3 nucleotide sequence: TGTGCCAGCAGTTACGGACTATATGGGGCCTACGAGCAGTACTTC. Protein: CASSYGLYGAYEQYF.

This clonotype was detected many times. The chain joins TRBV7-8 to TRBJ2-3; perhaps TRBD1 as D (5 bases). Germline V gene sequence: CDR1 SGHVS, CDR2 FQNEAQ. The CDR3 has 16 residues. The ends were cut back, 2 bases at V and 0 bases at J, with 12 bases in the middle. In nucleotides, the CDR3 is TGTGCCAGCAGCTTATCAACAGGCGCTAGCACAGATACGCAGTATTTT. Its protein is CASSLSTGASTDTQYF.

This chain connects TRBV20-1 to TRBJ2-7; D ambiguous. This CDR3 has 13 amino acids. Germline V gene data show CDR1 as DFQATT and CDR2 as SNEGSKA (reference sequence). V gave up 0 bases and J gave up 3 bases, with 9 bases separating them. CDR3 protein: CSARDGSGYEQYF. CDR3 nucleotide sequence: TGCAGTGCTAGAGATGGGTCTGGCTACGAGCAGTACTTC.

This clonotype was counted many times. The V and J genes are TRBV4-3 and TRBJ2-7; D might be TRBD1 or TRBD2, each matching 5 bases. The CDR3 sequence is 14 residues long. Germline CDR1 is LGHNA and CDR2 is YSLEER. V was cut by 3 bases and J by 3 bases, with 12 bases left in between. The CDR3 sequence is CASSQGPGIYEQYF. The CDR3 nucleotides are TGCGCCAGCAGCCAGGGGCCGGGAATCTACGAGCAGTACTTC.

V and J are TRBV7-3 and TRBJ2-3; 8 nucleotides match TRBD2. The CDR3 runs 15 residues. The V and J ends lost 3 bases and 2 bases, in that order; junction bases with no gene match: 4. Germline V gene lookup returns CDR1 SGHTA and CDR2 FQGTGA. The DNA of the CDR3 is TGTGCCAGCAGCTTTGGCGGGGGGCTCACAGATACGCAGTATTTT. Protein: CASSFGGGLTDTQYF.

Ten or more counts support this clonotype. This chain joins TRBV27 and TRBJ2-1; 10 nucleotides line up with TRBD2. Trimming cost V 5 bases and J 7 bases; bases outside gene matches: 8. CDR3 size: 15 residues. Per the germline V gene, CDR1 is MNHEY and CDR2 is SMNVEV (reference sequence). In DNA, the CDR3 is TGTGCCAGCAGTGCCAGCGGGAGGGCCCGGAATGAGCAGTTCTTC. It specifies CASSASGRARNEQFF.

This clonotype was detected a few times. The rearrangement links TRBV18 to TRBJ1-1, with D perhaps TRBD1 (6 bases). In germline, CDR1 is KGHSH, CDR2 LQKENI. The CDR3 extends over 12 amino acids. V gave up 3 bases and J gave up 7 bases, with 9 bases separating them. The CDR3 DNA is TGTGCCAGCTCACCCGACAGGTATGAAGCTTTCTTT. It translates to CASSPDRYEAFF. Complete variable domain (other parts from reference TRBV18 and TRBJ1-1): NAGVMQNPRHLVRRRGQEARLRCSPMKGHSHVYWYRQLPEEGLKFMVYLQKENIIDESGMPKERFSAEFPKEGPSILRIQQVVRGDSAAYFCASSPDRYEAFFGQGTRLTVV.

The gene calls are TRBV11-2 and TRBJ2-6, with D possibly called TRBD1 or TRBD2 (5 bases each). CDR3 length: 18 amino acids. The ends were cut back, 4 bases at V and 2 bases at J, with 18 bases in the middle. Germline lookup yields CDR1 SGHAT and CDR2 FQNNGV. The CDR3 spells CASSWSGPVTTGANVLTF. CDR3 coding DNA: TGTGCCAGCAGCTGGTCGGGACCCGTTACGACTGGGGCCAACGTCCTGACTTTC.

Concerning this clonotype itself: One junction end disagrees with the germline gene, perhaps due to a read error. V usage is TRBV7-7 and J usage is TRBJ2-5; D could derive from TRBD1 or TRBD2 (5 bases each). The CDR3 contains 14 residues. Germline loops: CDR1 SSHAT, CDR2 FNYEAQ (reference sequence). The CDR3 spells CASSLDPRGGTQYF. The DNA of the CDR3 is TGTGCTAGCAGCTTAGACCCCCGGGGCGGGACCCAGTACTTC. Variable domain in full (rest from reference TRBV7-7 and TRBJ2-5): GAGVSQSPRYKVTKRGQDVTLRCDPISSHATLYWYQQALGQGPEFLTYFNYEAQPDKSGLPSDRFSAERPEGSISTLTIQRTEQRDSAMYRCASSLDPRGGTQYFGPGTRLLVL.

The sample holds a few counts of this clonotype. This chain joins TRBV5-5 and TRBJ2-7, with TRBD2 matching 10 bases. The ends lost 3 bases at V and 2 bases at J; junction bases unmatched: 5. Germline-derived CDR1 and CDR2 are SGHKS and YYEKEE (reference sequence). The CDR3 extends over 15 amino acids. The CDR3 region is CASSWGLALTYEQYF. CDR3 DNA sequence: TGTGCCAGCAGCTGGGGACTAGCGCTAACCTACGAGCAGTACTTC. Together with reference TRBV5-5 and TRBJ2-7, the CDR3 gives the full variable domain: DAGVTQSPTHLIKTRGQQVTLRCSPISGHKSVSWYQQVLGQGPQFIFQYYEKEERGRGNFPDRFSARQFPNYSSELNVNALLLGDSALYLCASSWGLALTYEQYFGPGTRLTVT.

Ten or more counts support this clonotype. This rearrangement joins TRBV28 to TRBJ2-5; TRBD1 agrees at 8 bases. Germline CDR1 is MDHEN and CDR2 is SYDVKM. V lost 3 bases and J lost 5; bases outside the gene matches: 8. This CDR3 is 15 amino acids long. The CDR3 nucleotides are TGTGCCAGCAGTTTCGAGGACAGGGCATTTGAGACCCAGTACTTC. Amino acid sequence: CASSFEDRAFETQYF.

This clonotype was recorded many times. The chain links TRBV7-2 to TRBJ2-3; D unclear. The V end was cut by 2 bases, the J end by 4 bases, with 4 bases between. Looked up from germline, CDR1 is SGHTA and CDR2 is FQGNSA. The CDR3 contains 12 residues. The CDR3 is CASSLISDTQYF. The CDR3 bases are TGTGCCAGCAGCTTAATATCAGATACGCAGTATTTT.

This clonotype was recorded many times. DNA of the CDR3: TGCGCCAGCAGCTTGGCCGGCGGAGTCTCCTACGAGCAGTACTTC. This encodes CASSLAGGVSYEQYF. This chain connects TRBV5-1 to TRBJ2-7, with unresolved D. CDR3 length: 15 amino acids. Deletions cut 0 bases from V and 0 bases from J, with 10 bases between. Germline V lookup: CDR1 SGHRS, CDR2 YFSETQ.

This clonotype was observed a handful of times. For the CDR3, the DNA is TGTGCCTGGAGAAGACAGGGGGGCGGGGAGCTGTTTTTT. It codes for CAWRRQGGGELFF. The rearrangement links TRBV30 to TRBJ2-2; TRBD1 aligns across 9 bases. The ends lost 3 bases at V and 7 bases at J; junction bases unmatched: 3. Germline V gene lookup returns CDR1 GTSNPN and CDR2 SVGIG (reference sequence). The CDR3 runs 13 residues.

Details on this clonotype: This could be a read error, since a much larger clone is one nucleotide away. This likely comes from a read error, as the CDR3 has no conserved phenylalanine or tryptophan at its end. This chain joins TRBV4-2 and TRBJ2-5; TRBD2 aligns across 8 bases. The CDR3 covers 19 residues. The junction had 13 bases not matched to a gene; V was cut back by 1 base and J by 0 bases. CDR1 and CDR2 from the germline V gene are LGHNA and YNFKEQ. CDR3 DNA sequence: TGTGCCAGCAGCCAAGGCGGCGGCGTTAGCGGGGCTTACCAAGAGACCCAGTACTTA. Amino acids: CASSQGGGVSGAYQETQYL.

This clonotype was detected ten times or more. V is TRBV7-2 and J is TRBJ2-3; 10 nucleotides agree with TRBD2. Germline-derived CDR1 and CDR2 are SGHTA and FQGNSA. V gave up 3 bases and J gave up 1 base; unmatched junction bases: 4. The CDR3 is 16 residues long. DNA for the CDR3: TGTGCCAGCAGCTTTCAGCGGGGGGGCGGCACAGATACGCAGTATTTT. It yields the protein CASSFQRGGGTDTQYF.

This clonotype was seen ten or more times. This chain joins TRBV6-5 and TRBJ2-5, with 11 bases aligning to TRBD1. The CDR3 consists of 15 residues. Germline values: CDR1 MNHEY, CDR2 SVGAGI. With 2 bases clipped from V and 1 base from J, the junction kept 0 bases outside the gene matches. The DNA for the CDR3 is TGTGCCAGCAGTTACGGGACAGGGGGCCAAGAGACCCAGTACTTC. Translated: CASSYGTGGQETQYF.

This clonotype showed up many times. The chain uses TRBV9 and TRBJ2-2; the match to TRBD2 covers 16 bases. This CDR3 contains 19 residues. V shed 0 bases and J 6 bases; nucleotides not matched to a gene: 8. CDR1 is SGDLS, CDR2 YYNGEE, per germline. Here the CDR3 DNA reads TGTGCCAGCAGCGTAGCCCTGGGACTAGCGGGGGGGCCTGCCGGGGAGCTGTTTTTT. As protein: CASSVALGLAGGPAGELFF.

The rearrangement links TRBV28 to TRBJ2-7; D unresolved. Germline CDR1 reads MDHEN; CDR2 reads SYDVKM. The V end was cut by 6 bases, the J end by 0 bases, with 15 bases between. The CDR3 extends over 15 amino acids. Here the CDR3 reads CASSRTLSLSYEQYF. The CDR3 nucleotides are TGTGCCAGCAGCCGAACTCTTTCACTCTCCTACGAGCAGTACTTC. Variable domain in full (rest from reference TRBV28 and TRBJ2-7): DVKVTQSSRYLVKRTGEKVFLECVQDMDHENMFWYRQDPGLGLRLIYFSYDVKMKEKGDIPEGYSVSREKKERFSLILESASTNQTSMYLCASSRTLSLSYEQYFGPGTRLTVT.

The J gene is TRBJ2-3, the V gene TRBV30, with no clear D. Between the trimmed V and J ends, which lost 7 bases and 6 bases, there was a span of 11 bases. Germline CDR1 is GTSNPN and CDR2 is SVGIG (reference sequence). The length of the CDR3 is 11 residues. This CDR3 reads CASRYWDTQYF. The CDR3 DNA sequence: TGTGCCTCGCGTTACTGGGATACGCAGTATTTT.